Presented here are 26 T cell receptor beta chains from one specimen sequenced in a study of read filtering for tumor transcriptome and immune sequencing. The library was built from 400 ng RNA with molecular barcoded adaptors for alpha/delta and beta/gamma chains. Using its own MiXCR run on the reads, TCRdb lists one record per CDR3 protein. The data hold about 9,200 distinct CDR3 sequences, with roughly 15% observed a single time. The sample consisted of a population of CD138-negative cells sorted from bone marrow. Receptors were obtained from a donor at least 40 years old with multiple myeloma.

This chain links TRBV20-1 with TRBJ2-1; D not resolved. CDR1 and CDR2 (germline): DFQATT, SNEGSKA (reference sequence). Trimming took 2 bases from V and 2 from J, leaving 1 base between them. This CDR3 comprises 11 residues. The chain's CDR3 is CSARTYNEQFF. The CDR3 nucleotides are TGCAGTGCTAGAACCTACAATGAGCAGTTCTTC.

The rearrangement joins TRBV5-6 to TRBJ2-7, with D possibly called TRBD1 or TRBD2 (5 bases each). V lost 4 bases and J 3 bases, leaving 14 bases between the germline ends. Germline V gene lookup returns CDR1 SGHDT and CDR2 YYEEEE. The CDR3 consists of 14 residues. The CDR3 spells CASSLGRGCYEQYF. In DNA, the CDR3 is TGTGCCAGCAGCCTGGGACGGGGTTGCTACGAGCAGTACTTC.

By share, this clonotype counts as medium-sized. The chain is built from TRBV12-3 or TRBV12-4 and TRBJ2-1; 15 positions agree with TRBD2. J was trimmed by 11 bases and V by 5 bases; bases with no gene match: 13. The CDR3 covers 17 residues. CDR3 sequence reads: CASSPGLAGGPGAKQFF. In nucleotides, the CDR3 is TGTGCCAGCAGTCCTGGACTAGCGGGAGGGCCGGGTGCGAAGCAGTTCTTC.

A few counts support this clonotype. The junction differs from germline at one of its ends, possibly a read error. The chain joins TRBV12-3 or TRBV12-4 to TRBJ2-2; 7 bases are shared with TRBD2. The CDR3 loop spans 13 amino acids. CDR3 loop: CASSLPVSGEQFF. DNA for the CDR3: TGTGCCAGCAGTTTACCCGTGAGCGGGGAGCAGTTTTTT.

In this sample, this clonotype turned up many times. This chain connects TRBV6-4 to TRBJ2-6, with D hard to call. This CDR3 contains 14 residues. V was pared by 7 bases and J by 2 bases, with 9 bases between. Germline CDR1 is MRHNA and CDR2 is SNTAGT. The CDR3 coding sequence is TGTGCCAGCAATGTCAACCCTGGGGCCAACGTCCTGACTTTC. Translated: CASNVNPGANVLTF.

This clonotype is medium-sized within its sample. The CDR3 loop reads CASSLIGGTTEAFF. CDR3 in DNA: TGTGCCAGCAGTTTGATTGGCGGGACCACTGAAGCTTTCTTT. V usage is TRBV28 and J usage is TRBJ1-1; D is possibly TRBD1 (5 bases). Germline CDR1 is MDHEN and CDR2 is SYDVKM. Trimming took off 3 bases at V and 4 bases at J, with 12 bases between the two ends. The CDR3 covers 14 residues. The whole variable domain, filled in from reference TRBV28 and TRBJ1-1, reads DVKVTQSSRYLVKRTGEKVFLECVQDMDHENMFWYRQDPGLGLRLIYFSYDVKMKEKGDIPEGYSVSREKKERFSLILESASTNQTSMYLCASSLIGGTTEAFFGQGTRLTVV.

A note on this clonotype: One end of the junction does not line up with germline, which may come from a read error. The chain carries TRBV29-1 and TRBJ1-1, with no clear D. This CDR3 has 10 amino acids. Germline V gives CDR1 SQVTM, CDR2 ANQGSEA. CDR3 sequence reads: CSVEGRMALF. CDR3 bases: TGCAGCGTTGAAGGGAGGATGGCTCTCTTC. Variable domain in full (rest from reference TRBV29-1 and TRBJ1-1): SAVISQKPSRDICQRGTSLTIQCQVDSQVTMMFWYRQQPGQSLTLIATANQGSEATYESGFVIDKFPISRPNLTFSTLTVSNMSPEDSSIYLCSVEGRMALFGQGTRLTVV.

Remarks on this clonotype: A read error is the likely source, as a far larger clone sits one nucleotide away. The chain uses TRBV12-3 or TRBV12-4 and TRBJ2-5, with no clear D. The CDR3 contains 14 residues. Trimming removed 6 bases from V and 11 bases from J, with 22 bases in between. Here the CDR3 reads CASREIGRSDEQYF. CDR3 nucleotide sequence: TGTGCCAGCAGGGAAATAGGTCGGAGCGATGAGCAGTACTTC.

This clonotype was recorded many times. A much larger clone is a single base away; this may be a read error. The V gene is TRBV6-5, the J gene TRBJ2-1; 11 nucleotides match TRBD2. The CDR3 length is 15 residues. CDR1 and CDR2 (germline): MNHEY, SVGAGI. Germline trimming cut 8 bases from V and 4 bases from J; bases unmatched to any gene: 7. The CDR3 sequence: CASGLGTSGYNEQFF. Written as DNA, the CDR3 is TGTGCCAGCGGTTTGGGGACTAGCGGATACAATGAGCAGTTCTTC.

This clonotype has ten or more counts. The chain is built from TRBV7-3 and TRBJ2-3; tentative D call: TRBD2 (5 bases). CDR1 and CDR2 from the germline V gene are SGHTA and FQGTGA. Trimming cost V 2 bases and J 4 bases, with 7 bases left between them. The length of the CDR3 is 13 residues. CDR3 residues: CASSLPGSDTQYF. The CDR3 DNA reads as TGTGCCAGCAGCTTACCGGGGTCAGATACGCAGTATTTT.

The V gene is TRBV5-4, the J gene TRBJ1-1; D unclear. The CDR3 covers 13 residues. Germline V CDR1 and CDR2: SGHNT, YYREEE (reference sequence). Trimming stripped 4 bases from V and 2 bases from J, with 9 bases between. The CDR3 protein is CASSSAPNTEAFF. CDR3 DNA sequence: TGTGCCAGCAGCAGTGCGCCAAACACTGAAGCTTTCTTT.

Of note for this clonotype: One end of the junction is discordant with germline, which a read error may explain. The chain joins TRBV30 to TRBJ2-1; 7 bases line up with TRBD2. The CDR3 runs 15 residues. The V gene's germline CDR1 is GTSNPN and CDR2 SVGIG (reference sequence). The CDR3 sequence is CAWSILAGMHNEQFF. The CDR3 DNA follows: TGTGCTTGGAGTATTTTAGCGGGCATGCACAATGAGCAGTTCTTC. Variable domain in full (rest from reference TRBV30 and TRBJ2-1): SQTIHQWPATLVQPVGSPLSLECTVEGTSNPNLYWYRQAAGRGLQLLFYSVGIGQISSEVPQNLSASRPQDRQFILSSKKLLLSDSGFYLCAWSILAGMHNEQFFGPGTRLTVL.

As to this clonotype: This likely traces to a read error, being one base from a far larger clone. This sequence joins TRBV11-3 and TRBJ2-6, with TRBD1 as a possible D gene (5 bases). Germline V gives CDR1 SGHNT, CDR2 YENEEA. Between the trimmed V and J ends, which lost 5 bases and 2 bases, there was a span of 13 bases. The CDR3 spans 16 residues. CDR3 sequence (DNA): TGTGCCAGCAGCATCCGACAGTTCCCTGGGGCCAACGTCCTGACTTTC. Protein: CASSIRQFPGANVLTF.

By sample share, this clonotype is medium-sized. The chain joins TRBV20-1 to TRBJ1-6; D is ambiguous. The CDR3 is made up of 15 amino acids. Germline V gene sequence: CDR1 DFQATT, CDR2 SNEGSKA (reference sequence). The germline V and J ends were trimmed by 0 bases and 7 bases, with 13 bases remaining between them. CDR3 DNA sequence: TGCAGTGCTAGAGATCTTCAATGGGGAAATTCACCCCTCCACTTT. Translating it yields CSARDLQWGNSPLHF.

The rearrangement links TRBV6-6 to TRBJ2-1; 7 positions match TRBD2. Looked up from germline, CDR1 is MNHNY and CDR2 is SVGAGI (reference sequence). This CDR3 has 15 residues. V lost 7 bases to trimming and J lost 0 bases; unmatched junction nucleotides: 6. In DNA, the CDR3 is TGTGCCAGCATGGGGGGGGGGAGCTCCTACAATGAGCAGTTCTTC. Encoded protein: CASMGGGSSYNEQFF.

This clonotype was seen many times. The chain joins TRBV7-9 to TRBJ1-1; the D is unclear. V lost 5 bases to trimming and J lost 0 bases, with 10 bases between them. The CDR3 is 14 amino acids. From germline, CDR1 is SEHNR and CDR2 FQNEAQ (reference sequence). The CDR3 loop is CASSPGRMNTEAFF. The CDR3, as DNA: TGTGCCAGCAGCCCGGGGAGGATGAACACTGAAGCTTTCTTT.

This clonotype qualifies as medium-sized. The chain has TRBV6-2 or TRBV6-3 and TRBJ2-1; 7 bases line up with TRBD1. The CDR3 loop spans 17 amino acids. V lost 2 bases and J lost 6; bases outside the gene matches: 13. Germline CDR1 MNHEY, CDR2 SVGEGT. The CDR3 coding sequence is TGTGCCAGCAGTTACCCGGGGACAGCTAAATCCCCCAATGAGCAGTTCTTC. This sequence encodes CASSYPGTAKSPNEQFF.

The chain combines TRBV5-5 with TRBJ2-1; 13 bases align to TRBD2. In germline, CDR1 is SGHKS, CDR2 YYEKEE (reference sequence). CDR3 length: 12 residues. With V trimmed by 4 bases and J by 14 bases, 3 bases remained unmatched. The CDR3 reads CASSPGTSGEFF. The CDR3 nucleotides read TGTGCCAGCAGCCCGGGGACTAGCGGGGAGTTCTTC.

Concerning this clonotype itself: A clone one base away is much larger, so this may be a read error. Here the CDR3 DNA reads TGCGCCAGCAGCCGATATAGCGAGGGGGGGACCCAGTACTTC. It specifies CASSRYSEGGTQYF. This chain connects TRBV4-1 to TRBJ2-5; D possibly matches TRBD1 or TRBD2 (6 bases each). Germline V gives CDR1 MGHRA, CDR2 YSYEKL. V was trimmed by 4 bases and J by 7 bases, leaving 16 bases between them. The CDR3 has 14 residues.

In this sample, this clonotype is medium-sized. This sequence joins TRBV14 and TRBJ2-1; 7 positions agree with TRBD1. V shed 3 bases and J 5 bases; nucleotides not matched to a gene: 7. The CDR3 extends over 15 amino acids. The germline V gene has CDR1 SGHDN and CDR2 FVKESK. The CDR3 coding sequence is TGTGCCAGCAGCCAGGGAAGGGGGCCCCACAATGAGCAGTTCTTC. It is translated as CASSQGRGPHNEQFF.

There are many counts of this clonotype. This chain connects TRBV10-3 to TRBJ1-1; 7 bases map to TRBD1. V was pared by 4 bases and J by 1 base, with 3 bases of the junction left unmatched. Germline V lookup: CDR1 ENHRY, CDR2 SYGVKD. The CDR3 covers 14 residues. The CDR3: CAISGGTENTEAFF. DNA for the CDR3: TGTGCCATCAGTGGCGGGACAGAGAACACTGAAGCTTTCTTT.

By sample fraction, this clonotype is large. The chain links TRBV20-1 to TRBJ2-1; no firm D call. Trimming shortened V by 3 bases and J by 3 bases, and 15 bases separated the two germline ends. Looked up from germline, CDR1 is DFQATT and CDR2 is SNEGSKA (reference sequence). This CDR3 contains 15 residues. The DNA of the CDR3 is TGCAGTGCTAGGCCGGTGGGGATTGGCTACAATGAGCAGTTCTTC. Amino acid sequence: CSARPVGIGYNEQFF.

Within the sample, this clonotype is medium-sized (0.01 to 0.1%). This chain links TRBV29-1 with TRBJ2-1; TRBD1 aligns across 7 bases. This CDR3 is built from 15 residues. V shed 6 bases, J shed 4 bases, and the junction held 12 bases outside the gene matches. CDR1 and CDR2 from the germline V gene are SQVTM and ANQGSEA. Written as DNA, the CDR3 is TGCAGCGTGGCTTCGGACAGGATTTCGTACAATGAGCAGTTCTTC. Protein sequence: CSVASDRISYNEQFF.

The chain has TRBV9 and TRBJ2-1; D gene ambiguous. Trimming pared 0 bases from V and 6 bases from J, leaving 19 bases between. The CDR3 extends over 17 amino acids. CDR1 is SGDLS and CDR2 is YYNGEE in the germline V gene. CDR3 DNA sequence: TGTGCCAGCAGCGTAGTGAGCGCGCCGAGCTCCCGCAATGAGCAGTTCTTC. Translation gives CASSVVSAPSSRNEQFF.

By proportion, this clonotype is medium-sized. The rearrangement joins TRBV7-3 to TRBJ2-1; TRBD1 is a possible D gene (5 bases). This CDR3 is built from 12 residues. The V and J ends lost 6 bases and 3 bases respectively, with 6 bases between them. The germline CDR1 and CDR2 sequences are SGHTA and FQGTGA. The CDR3 DNA follows: TGTGCCAGCAGGGACAACTACAATGAGCAGTTCTTC. Residues: CASRDNYNEQFF. The whole variable domain, filled in from reference TRBV7-3 and TRBJ2-1, reads GAGVSQTPSNKVTEKGKYVELRCDPISGHTALYWYRQSLGQGPEFLIYFQGTGAADDSGLPNDRFFAVRPEGSVSTLKIQRTERGDSAVYLCASRDNYNEQFFGPGTRLTVL.

This clonotype was recorded at least ten times. The chain employs TRBV19 and TRBJ1-5; no clear D gene. V was trimmed by 2 bases and J by 0 bases, leaving 8 bases between them. Germline V lookup: CDR1 LNHDA, CDR2 SQIVND (reference sequence). The CDR3 has 15 amino acids. Here the CDR3 DNA reads TGTGCCAGTAGTATAATGGGCGTTAGCAATCAGCCCCAGCATTTT. It encodes CASSIMGVSNQPQHF.